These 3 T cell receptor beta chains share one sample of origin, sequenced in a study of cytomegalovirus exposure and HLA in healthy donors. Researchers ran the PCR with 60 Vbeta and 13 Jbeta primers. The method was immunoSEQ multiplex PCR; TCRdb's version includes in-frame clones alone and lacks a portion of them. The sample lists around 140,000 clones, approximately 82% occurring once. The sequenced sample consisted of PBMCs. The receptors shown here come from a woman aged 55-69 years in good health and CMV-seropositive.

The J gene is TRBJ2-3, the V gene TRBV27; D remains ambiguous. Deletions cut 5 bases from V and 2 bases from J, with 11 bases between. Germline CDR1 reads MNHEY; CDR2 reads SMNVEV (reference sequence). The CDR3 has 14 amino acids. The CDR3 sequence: CASSVVLATDTQYF. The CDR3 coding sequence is TGTGCCAGCAGTGTGGTGTTAGCCACAGATACGCAGTATTTT.

CDR3 loop: CASSFSGGGPYEQYF. The CDR3 DNA reads as TGTGCCAGCAGCTTTAGCGGGGGAGGGCCATACGAGCAGTACTTC. The rearrangement joins TRBV7-8 to TRBJ2-7, with 9 bases aligning to TRBD2. V shed 3 bases, J shed 4 bases, and the junction held 7 bases outside the gene matches. Germline assignment: CDR1 SGHVS and CDR2 FQNEAQ. CDR3 length equals 15 residues.

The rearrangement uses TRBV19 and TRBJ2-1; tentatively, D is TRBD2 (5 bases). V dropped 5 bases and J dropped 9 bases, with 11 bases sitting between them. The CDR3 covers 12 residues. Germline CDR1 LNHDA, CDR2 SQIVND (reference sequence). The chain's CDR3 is CASSGLASEQFF. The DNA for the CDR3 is TGTGCCAGTAGTGGTCTAGCTAGTGAGCAGTTCTTC. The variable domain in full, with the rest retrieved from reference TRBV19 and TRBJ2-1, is DGGITQSPKYLFRKEGQNVTLSCEQNLNHDAMYWYRQDPGQGLRLIYYSQIVNDFQKGDIAEGYSVSREKKESFPLTVTSAQKNPTAFYLCASSGLASEQFFGPGTRLTVL.